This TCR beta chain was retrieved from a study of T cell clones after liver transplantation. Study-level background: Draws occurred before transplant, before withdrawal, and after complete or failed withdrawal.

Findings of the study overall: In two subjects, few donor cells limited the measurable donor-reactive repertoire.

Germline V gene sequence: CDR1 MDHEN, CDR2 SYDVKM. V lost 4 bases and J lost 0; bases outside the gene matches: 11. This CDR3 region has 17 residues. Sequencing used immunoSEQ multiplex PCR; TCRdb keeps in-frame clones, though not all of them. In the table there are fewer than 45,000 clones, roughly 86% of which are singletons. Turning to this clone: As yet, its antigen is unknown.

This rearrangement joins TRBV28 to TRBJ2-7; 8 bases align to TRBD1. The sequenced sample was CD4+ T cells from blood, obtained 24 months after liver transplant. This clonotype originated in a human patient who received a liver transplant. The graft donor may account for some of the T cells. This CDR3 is CASSSGWTGPGSYEQYF. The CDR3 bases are TGTGCCAGCAGTTCTGGGTGGACAGGGCCCGGCTCCTACGAGCAGTACTTC.